This TCR beta chain came from a study of CD8 T cells in ankylosing spondylitis. Whole-study findings and limits: Researchers reportedly found disease-linked clones significantly enriched in matched ankylosing spondylitis synovial fluid. Earlier studies detected some motif variants in reactive arthritis synovial fluid and blood. Typical of ankylosing spondylitis blood, it appeared, was a TCR beta motif of roughly eight highly homologous variants.

The TCR beta libraries were generated through quantitative 5'-RACE incorporating molecular barcodes. One entry per CDR3 protein, called by TCRdb with MiXCR from the 5' RACE reads. This sample has roughly 370,000 distinct CDR3 sequences, with more than 20% found just once. The V gene's germline CDR1 is MNHEY and CDR2 SMNVEV (reference sequence). V trimming: 5 bases; J trimming: 3 bases; junction bases outside the gene matches: 8. The CDR3 sequence is 15 residues long. This clonotype has ten or more counts. Its specificity is not known. The chain joins TRBV27 to TRBJ2-3; 7 positions agree with TRBD1. The specimen was blood, either unsorted or a sorted T cell fraction (not recorded which). The sequence derives from a male donor with ankylosing spondylitis. CDR3 amino acids: CASSPYRGSTDTQYF. The DNA of the CDR3 is TGTGCCAGCAGTCCTTACAGGGGATCAACAGATACGCAGTATTTT.